This T cell receptor beta chain comes out of a study of lymphopenia after photon versus proton radiotherapy. Study-wide results and caveats: Larger post-nadir TCR diversity loss correlated inversely with survival in deceased patients. Post-nadir diversity loss with photons came from oligoclonal expansion, particularly CD8+ Temra cells. Proton therapy kept repertoires fairly stable, unlike photons, which gained effector/memory cells.

The table came from immunoSEQ multiplex PCR; TCRdb's copy has only in-frame clones and leaves some out. The sample contains tens of thousands of clones, around 90% of which appear only once. As to this clone: Its antigen is undetermined.

In germline, CDR1 is LGHNA, CDR2 YSLEER. The CDR3 extends over 14 amino acids. Trimming left V 4 bases short and J 1 base short, with 10 bases between. The V call is TRBV4-3, the J call TRBJ1-1; D may be TRBD1 (6 bases). This specimen was peripheral blood, taken from a patient treated with photon-based radiotherapy. The sequence came from a woman between 65 and 79 years old with pancreatic cancer. The CDR3 DNA is TGCGCCAGCAGCCCGCCGGGACAGAACACTGAAGCTTTCTTT. Translation: CASSPPGQNTEAFF.